There are many counts of the clone carrying this TCR beta chain. Its antigen remains unidentified. This entry belongs to a study of T cells in Graves' hyperthyroidism and ophthalmopathy. Study observations and caveats: Among clonotypes expanded in thyroid above 0.001, most were also found in blood.

From RNA transcripts, TCR beta CDR3 regions were amplified. When the TCR CDR3 underwent first-round RT-PCR, the HTBI primer set was used. One entry per CDR3 protein, called by TCRdb with MiXCR from the multiplex PCR reads. The data contain approximately 400,000 distinct CDR3 sequences, roughly 14% of them singletons. The germline V and J ends were trimmed by 4 bases and 0 bases, with 13 bases remaining between them. The CDR3 is 15 residues long. Germline CDR1 is MNHEY and CDR2 is SMNVEV (reference sequence). The V and J genes are TRBV27 and TRBJ2-7; D is possibly TRBD1 (6 bases). This TCR was sampled from a woman under 30 with Graves' hyperthyroidism. What was sequenced was blood. CDR3 nucleotides: TGTGCCAGCAGTTCAGGACAGACGAGCTCCTACGAGCAGTACTTC. Its protein is CASSSGQTSSYEQYF.